The clone carrying this T cell receptor beta chain has a handful of counts. Its antigen remains unidentified. The sample comes from a study of tumor-infiltrating lymphocytes in localized non-small cell lung cancer. General study results and limits: Different pieces of the same tissue went to different assays, confounding technical variation with intratumor heterogeneity.

Measured with immunoSEQ multiplex PCR; TCRdb has only the in-frame clones, and not every one. The sample yields about 12,000 clones, 79% seen once. From germline, CDR1 is SNHLY and CDR2 FYNNEI. The CDR3 sequence is 14 residues long. Losses at the gene ends were 10 bases for V and 3 bases for J; bases not matched to a gene: 12. The sample consisted of lung tumor tissue. This rearrangement joins TRBV2 to TRBJ2-7, with 7 nucleotides matching TRBD1. This TCR was recovered from a human donor with non-small cell lung cancer. In DNA form, the CDR3 reads TGTGCCACCCGACTCACCGGGACAGTCTACGAGCAGTACTTC. Translating gives CATRLTGTVYEQYF. Looking up the rest from reference TRBV2 and TRBJ2-7 gives the full variable domain: EPEVTQTPSHQVTQMGQEVILRCVPISNHLYFYWYRQILGQKVEFLVSFYNNEISEKSEIFDDQFSVERPDGSNFTLKIRSTKLEDSAMYFCATRLTGTVYEQYFGPGTRLTVT.